This T cell receptor beta chain derives from a study of control samples from healthy donors and cancer patients. Profiled with immunoSEQ multiplex PCR; TCRdb holds only in-frame clones, not every one. The sample carries about 120,000 clones, around 86% recorded once. A remark on this clone: The same CDR3 also results from other DNA sequences found in this sample.

There are 14 residues in the CDR3. V lost 5 bases and J lost 4; bases outside the gene matches: 3. Germline V gene sequence: CDR1 SGHRS, CDR2 YFSETQ. The material sequenced was blood. The origin of this receptor is a man in his forties in good health. V is TRBV5-1 and J is TRBJ1-5; TRBD1 matches 10 bases. The CDR3 sequence is CASSRTGGNQPQHF. Here the CDR3 DNA reads TGCGCCAGCAGTCGGACAGGGGGAAATCAGCCCCAGCATTTT.